The 28 T cell receptor beta chains in this list originate from one sample, sequenced in a study of cytomegalovirus exposure and HLA in healthy donors. The PCR employed 60 Vbeta primers together with 13 Jbeta primers. Clones were read by immunoSEQ multiplex PCR, and TCRdb kept only the in-frame ones, dropping some. The table shows about 170,000 clones, with approximately 73% occurring only once. Source material: PBMCs. These receptors all stem from a woman between 18 and 29 years old in good health and CMV-seropositive.

The chain carries TRBV6-1 and TRBJ2-7; D is ambiguous. CDR3 length: 12 residues. Trimming pared 4 bases from V and 2 bases from J, leaving 6 bases between. Per germline, CDR1 MNHNS and CDR2 SASEGT. CDR3 residues: CASSVNTYEQYF. Written as DNA, the CDR3 is TGTGCCAGCAGTGTAAATACCTACGAGCAGTACTTC.

V is TRBV7-9 and J is TRBJ1-5; 10 nucleotides match TRBD1. The CDR3 is 16 residues long. Germline CDR1 and CDR2: SEHNR and FQNEAQ (reference sequence). J was trimmed by 3 bases and V by 5 bases; bases with no gene match: 7. The CDR3 coding sequence is TGTGCCAGCAGCCGGAGCGGGACAGGGGACAATCAGCCCCAGCATTTT. Its translation: CASSRSGTGDNQPQHF.

This clone was counted a few times. The chain is built from TRBV11-1 and TRBJ1-1, with 9 nucleotides matching TRBD1. The V segment lost 5 bases and the J segment 4 bases; nucleotides outside the gene matches: 5. CDR1 SGHAT and CDR2 FQDESV come from the germline V gene (reference sequence). The CDR3 length is 14 residues. CDR3: CASSLQGARTEAFF. The DNA for the CDR3 is TGTGCCAGCAGCCTACAGGGGGCTCGCACTGAAGCTTTCTTT.

The chain recombines TRBV5-8 with TRBJ2-5; 8 bases are shared with TRBD1. The CDR3 contains 14 residues. J was trimmed by 4 bases and V by 2 bases; bases with no gene match: 4. Germline V CDR1 and CDR2: SGHTS, YDEGEE. The DNA for the CDR3 is TGTGCCAGCAGCTTAGGGACAGGCGTAGAGACCCAGTACTTC. Its protein is CASSLGTGVETQYF.

This chain uses TRBV2 with TRBJ2-1, with no clear D. In germline, CDR1 is SNHLY, CDR2 FYNNEI. V dropped 4 bases and J dropped 8 bases, with 24 bases sitting between them. The CDR3 has 17 residues. As DNA, the CDR3 is TGTGCCAGCAGTGTAACTCGGTCGCCGGCCGGCCGGGATGAGCAGTTCTTC. This translates into CASSVTRSPAGRDEQFF.

J is TRBJ1-5 and V is TRBV2; 8 positions agree with TRBD1. CDR1 and CDR2 (germline): SNHLY, FYNNEI. Trimming cost V 6 bases and J 3 bases; bases outside gene matches: 4. The length of the CDR3 is 14 residues. The CDR3: CASRDREPNQPQHF. The CDR3 nucleotides are TGTGCCAGCAGGGACAGGGAACCCAATCAGCCCCAGCATTTT.

As to this clone: Additional DNA sequences in this sample encode the identical CDR3. V usage is TRBV6-4 and J usage is TRBJ2-3, with D possibly TRBD1 on 5 matching bases. CDR3 length: 13 amino acids. CDR1 MRHNA and CDR2 SNTAGT come from the germline V gene. Trimming shortened V by 4 bases and J by 0 bases, and 5 bases separated the two germline ends. CDR3 in amino acids: CASSAGSTDTQYF. The CDR3 DNA reads TGTGCCAGCAGTGCAGGGAGCACAGATACGCAGTATTTT.

This clone was detected once. V is TRBV4-2 and J is TRBJ2-7; the D gene is possibly TRBD2 (5 bases). V lost 1 base and J 4 bases, leaving 8 bases between the germline ends. Germline V gene lookup returns CDR1 LGHNA and CDR2 YNFKEQ. This CDR3 region has 13 residues. The CDR3 is CASSQATSYEQYF. CDR3 DNA sequence: TGTGCCAGCAGCCAAGCAACTAGTTACGAGCAGTACTTC.

The chain carries TRBV6-1 and TRBJ1-2, with D possibly matching TRBD1 (5 bases). Germline V gene lookup returns CDR1 MNHNS and CDR2 SASEGT. The ends were cut back, 4 bases at V and 5 bases at J, with 17 bases in the middle. The CDR3 sequence is 15 residues long. The chain's CDR3 is CASSGVVGGGYGYTF. Written as DNA, the CDR3 is TGTGCCAGCAGTGGCGTCGTGGGGGGGGGATATGGCTACACCTTC.

This clone was counted only a few times. V usage is TRBV28 and J usage is TRBJ1-1; maybe TRBD1 (6 bases). Trimming left V 2 bases short and J 1 base short, with 23 bases between. The CDR3 covers 19 residues. Germline V gives CDR1 MDHEN, CDR2 SYDVKM. CDR3 sequence: CASSLGFDRKASTNTEAFF. Written as DNA, the CDR3 is TGTGCCAGCAGTTTAGGTTTCGACAGGAAAGCGTCGACGAACACTGAAGCTTTCTTT.

The rearrangement uses TRBV6-5 and TRBJ1-1; D gene uncertain. From germline, CDR1 is MNHEY and CDR2 SVGAGI. Trimming left V 4 bases short and J 3 bases short, with 12 bases between. This CDR3 spans 14 amino acids. For the CDR3, the DNA is TGTGCCAGCAGTTTAAAGGCTGCGGACACTGAAGCTTTCTTT. Encoded protein: CASSLKAADTEAFF.

A few counts support this clone. The chain joins TRBV5-1 to TRBJ1-1; D call uncertain. V dropped 4 bases and J dropped 4 bases, with 11 bases sitting between them. The CDR3 consists of 13 residues. The V gene's germline CDR1 is SGHRS and CDR2 YFSETQ. The CDR3: CASSRGMTTEAFF. The DNA of the CDR3 is TGCGCCAGCAGCCGCGGGATGACCACTGAAGCTTTCTTT.

V gene TRBV4-1 combines with J gene TRBJ2-1; 10 bases line up with TRBD2. With 1 base clipped from V and 13 bases from J, the junction kept 7 bases outside the gene matches. The length of the CDR3 is 14 residues. In germline, CDR1 is MGHRA, CDR2 YSYEKL. The CDR3 reads CASSQASGGAAQFF. The CDR3 DNA sequence: TGCGCCAGCAGCCAAGCAAGCGGGGGGGCCGCCCAGTTCTTC.

Notes on this clone: At one of its ends the junction is not consistent with the germline gene, which may arise from a read error. CDR3 nucleotides: TGTGCCAGCGGCCACAAAATGGGGCCAGGGTCAATTACACCCCTCCACTTT. Amino acids: CASGHKMGPGSITPLHF. The V and J genes are TRBV14 and TRBJ1-6; the D gene is possibly TRBD1 (5 bases). Per germline, CDR1 SGHDN and CDR2 FVKESK. CDR3 length: 17 residues.

This clone was seen once. The V gene is TRBV4-3, the J gene TRBJ1-1; 10 bases align to TRBD1. From germline, CDR1 is LGHNA and CDR2 YSLEER. The CDR3 totals 13 residues. V lost 0 bases to trimming and J lost 11 bases; unmatched junction nucleotides: 3. The CDR3 sequence: CASSQDRGQGAFF. Here the CDR3 DNA reads TGCGCCAGCAGCCAAGATAGGGGACAGGGGGCTTTCTTT.

The gene calls are TRBV2 and TRBJ1-3; tentative D call: TRBD1 (5 bases). The CDR3 extends over 12 amino acids. The germline V gene has CDR1 SNHLY and CDR2 FYNNEI. V was pared by 8 bases and J by 12 bases, with 17 bases between. CDR3 sequence: CASRRPPDNIYF. The DNA of the CDR3 is TGTGCCAGCCGCCGACCCCCGGACAACATATATTTT.

The chain has TRBV7-9 and TRBJ2-1, with D maybe TRBD1 (5 bases). The CDR3 is made up of 11 amino acids. From germline, CDR1 is SEHNR and CDR2 FQNEAQ (reference sequence). Trimming took off 6 bases at V and 8 bases at J, with 8 bases between the two ends. The CDR3 sequence: CASRLGDEQFF. The CDR3 DNA reads TGTGCCAGCAGGCTAGGGGATGAGCAGTTCTTC.

The chain uses TRBV30 and TRBJ1-1; D is uncertain. Germline CDR1 is GTSNPN and CDR2 is SVGIG (reference sequence). The CDR3 consists of 16 residues. V lost 4 bases, J lost 3 bases, and 21 bases lay in between. DNA of the CDR3: TGTGCCTGGACCCTGATGGAGGACCTAAAATACACTGAAGCTTTCTTT. Protein: CAWTLMEDLKYTEAFF.

This clone showed up just a few times. This chain links TRBV5-1 with TRBJ2-7; the match to TRBD2 covers 12 bases. Trimming at V came to 3 bases and at J to 4 bases, leaving 5 bases not matched to a gene. The CDR3 is 15 residues long. Looked up from germline, CDR1 is SGHRS and CDR2 is YFSETQ. The CDR3 bases are TGCGCCAGCAGCTCTAGGACTAGCGGGGTGTACGAGCAGTACTTC. Its translation is CASSSRTSGVYEQYF.

A single count supports this clone. This chain links TRBV5-4 with TRBJ1-2; D call uncertain. The CDR3 is 15 residues long. The germline V gene encodes CDR1 SGHNT and CDR2 YYREEE (reference sequence). V lost 0 bases and J lost 0, with 9 bases in between. The CDR3 reads CASSLEGTTNYGYTF. CDR3 DNA sequence: TGTGCCAGCAGCTTGGAAGGAACTACTAACTATGGCTACACCTTC.

The V gene is TRBV10-3, the J gene TRBJ2-1; D call uncertain. CDR3 length: 12 amino acids. In germline, CDR1 is ENHRY, CDR2 SYGVKD. V shed 4 bases and J shed 8 bases, with 9 bases lying between them. The CDR3 sequence: CAISGGPDEQFF. The DNA of the CDR3 is TGTGCCATCAGTGGAGGTCCGGATGAGCAGTTCTTC.

The chain uses TRBV10-3 and TRBJ1-4, with 7 bases lining up with TRBD1. The J segment lost 5 bases and the V segment lost 6 bases, leaving 9 bases of the junction unmatched. The length of the CDR3 is 15 residues. Germline CDR1 is ENHRY and CDR2 is SYGVKD. The CDR3 nucleotides are TGTGCCATCAGCCCCGGGACAGCCCAAAATGAAAAACTGTTTTTT. Its translation: CAISPGTAQNEKLFF.

Of note for this clone: The junction does not match germline at one end; this may be a read error. The sample has other DNA sequences that encode this CDR3 too. This chain connects TRBV30 to TRBJ2-1; weak D call: TRBD2 (7 bases). The CDR3 runs 17 residues. Germline CDR1 reads GTSNPN; CDR2 reads SVGIG (reference sequence). The CDR3 DNA reads as TGTGCTTGGAGTGGACTACAACCGGGGGGCGAAGGAAATGAGCAGTTCTTC. Translation: CAWSGLQPGGEGNEQFF.

The chain links TRBV6-5 to TRBJ2-7, with D uncertain. V lost 5 bases and J 2 bases, leaving 16 bases between the germline ends. CDR3 length: 15 amino acids. Germline V gene lookup returns CDR1 MNHEY and CDR2 SVGAGI. This chain's CDR3 is CASSGELVAAYEQYF. The CDR3 nucleotides are TGTGCCAGCAGTGGCGAATTGGTCGCGGCCTACGAGCAGTACTTC.

The chain is built from TRBV2 and TRBJ2-5; 13 nucleotides align to TRBD2. The DNA matches TRBJ2-7 better at its end, which makes the J call doubtful. Looked up from germline, CDR1 is SNHLY and CDR2 is FYNNEI. The CDR3 loop spans 16 amino acids. DNA of the CDR3: TGTGCCAGCAGTGAAGAACTAGCGGGGGGGAACTACGAGCAGTACTTC. As protein: CASSEELAGGNYEQYF.

This chain connects TRBV6-4 to TRBJ1-1, with D hard to call. The V end lost 3 bases, the J end lost 0 bases, and 5 bases lay between the germline ends. CDR1 MRHNA and CDR2 SNTAGT come from the germline V gene. This CDR3 comprises 13 residues. CDR3 residues: CASSEEMNTEAFF. The CDR3 DNA is TGTGCCAGCAGTGAGGAGATGAACACTGAAGCTTTCTTT.

The rearrangement links TRBV6-5 to TRBJ2-1; D not resolved. With 7 bases removed from V and 3 bases from J, the gap between germline ends came to 4 bases. The V gene's germline CDR1 is MNHEY and CDR2 SVGAGI. This CDR3 has 11 residues. The CDR3 reads CASTHYNEQFF. The CDR3 bases are TGTGCCAGCACCCACTACAATGAGCAGTTCTTC.

The chain couples TRBV5-4 to TRBJ2-7, with D uncertain. Deletions cut 1 base from V and 0 bases from J, with 5 bases between. Germline V gene lookup returns CDR1 SGHNT and CDR2 YYREEE (reference sequence). The CDR3 covers 13 residues. The CDR3 here is CASSLFGSYEQYF. The CDR3 DNA is TGTGCCAGCAGCTTGTTCGGCTCCTACGAGCAGTACTTC.